A single sample is the source of the 29 T cell receptor beta chains below, sequenced in a study of cytomegalovirus exposure and HLA in healthy donors. The method was immunoSEQ multiplex PCR; TCRdb's version includes in-frame clones alone and lacks a portion of them. Found here are about 250,000 clones, about 87% of them singletons; the top ten hold about 2.5%. Sequenced input: PBMCs. These receptors all stem from a man between 18 and 29 years old in good health and CMV-seronegative.

The chain recombines TRBV9 with TRBJ2-7; 7 bases match TRBD1. The CDR3 length is 14 residues. Germline values: CDR1 SGDLS, CDR2 YYNGEE. Losses at the gene ends were 2 bases for V and 5 bases for J; bases not matched to a gene: 7. As DNA, the CDR3 is TGTGCCAGCAGCGTCCTAGGGGGCAACCACGAGCAGTACTTC. Protein: CASSVLGGNHEQYF.

CDR3 region: CASVTGAHTDTQYF. The CDR3 nucleotides are TGTGCCAGCGTAACAGGGGCTCACACAGATACGCAGTATTTT. The chain couples TRBV28 to TRBJ2-3; 7 bases match TRBD1. The germline gives CDR1 MDHEN, CDR2 SYDVKM. With 8 bases clipped from V and 2 bases from J, the junction kept 7 bases outside the gene matches. The CDR3 extends over 14 amino acids. The whole variable domain, filled in from reference TRBV28 and TRBJ2-3, reads DVKVTQSSRYLVKRTGEKVFLECVQDMDHENMFWYRQDPGLGLRLIYFSYDVKMKEKGDIPEGYSVSREKKERFSLILESASTNQTSMYLCASVTGAHTDTQYFGPGTRLTVL.

The chain combines TRBV2 with TRBJ1-2; D might be TRBD1 (6 bases). CDR1 is SNHLY and CDR2 is FYNNEI in the germline V gene. This CDR3 contains 14 residues. Trimming removed 6 bases from V and 0 bases from J, with 11 bases in between. CDR3 coding DNA: TGTGCCAGCAGAATGACAGGTGCTAACTATGGCTACACCTTC. As protein: CASRMTGANYGYTF.

The chain couples TRBV5-6 to TRBJ2-7; 9 nucleotides agree with TRBD1. The CDR3 has 15 amino acids. Germline CDR1 is SGHDT and CDR2 is YYEEEE. V trimming: 4 bases; J trimming: 3 bases; junction bases outside the gene matches: 8. DNA of the CDR3: TGTGCCAGCAGCCCGCCCGGACAGGGGAACTACGAGCAGTACTTC. It is translated as CASSPPGQGNYEQYF.

The genes are TRBV6-5 and TRBJ1-2; 7 positions match TRBD1. The V segment lost 10 bases and the J segment 6 bases; nucleotides outside the gene matches: 11. CDR1 and CDR2 (germline): MNHEY, SVGAGI. The CDR3 runs to 13 residues. CDR3 residues: CATTTTGYHGYTF. In DNA, the CDR3 is TGTGCCACCACAACGACAGGGTACCATGGCTACACCTTC.

The chain uses TRBV2 and TRBJ1-2; D gene unclear. From germline, CDR1 is SNHLY and CDR2 FYNNEI. The CDR3 extends over 16 amino acids. The V and J ends lost 0 bases and 4 bases respectively, with 15 bases between them. CDR3 protein: CASSEALRGPSYGYTF. CDR3 sequence (DNA): TGTGCCAGCAGTGAAGCGCTAAGAGGGCCCTCCTATGGCTACACCTTC.

This clone came up once. The rearrangement links TRBV9 to TRBJ1-1; 9 nucleotides match TRBD1. Germline CDR1 is SGDLS and CDR2 is YYNGEE. V trimming: 3 bases; J trimming: 10 bases; junction bases outside the gene matches: 4. The CDR3 loop spans 12 amino acids. The CDR3 DNA reads TGTGCCAGCAGCGCCCTGACAGGGGGAGCTTTCTTT. This translates into CASSALTGGAFF. The variable domain in full, completed from reference TRBV9 and TRBJ1-1, reads DSGVTQTPKHLITATGQRVTLRCSPRSGDLSVYWYQQSLDQGLQFLIQYYNGEERAKGNILERFSAQQFPDLHSELNLSSLELGDSALYFCASSALTGGAFFGQGTRLTVV.

The CDR3 loop reads CASSIVQGSYEQYF. CDR3 coding DNA: TGTGCCAGTAGTATTGTACAGGGGTCCTACGAGCAGTACTTC. J is TRBJ2-7 and V is TRBV19; 7 nucleotides match TRBD1. CDR1 and CDR2 (germline): LNHDA, SQIVND (reference sequence). CDR3 length: 14 amino acids. Losses at the gene ends were 3 bases for V and 1 base for J; bases not matched to a gene: 3.

For the CDR3, the DNA is TGTGCCAGCAGCCCTAACAGGGGCCCCTACAATGAGCAGTTCTTC. This sequence encodes CASSPNRGPYNEQFF. This rearrangement joins TRBV14 to TRBJ2-1; 7 positions match TRBD1. Trimming cost V 4 bases and J 2 bases; bases outside gene matches: 5. Germline values: CDR1 SGHDN, CDR2 FVKESK. There are 15 residues in the CDR3.

In its sample, this clone was seen once. The chain employs TRBV6-1 and TRBJ1-2, with D unresolved. Germline V gives CDR1 MNHNS, CDR2 SASEGT. This CDR3 has 15 amino acids. V lost 3 bases and J lost 0, with 11 bases in between. The CDR3 loop reads CASSEGHWPNYGYTF. The CDR3 DNA reads as TGTGCCAGCAGTGAGGGCCACTGGCCTAACTATGGCTACACCTTC.

The chain has TRBV7-9 and TRBJ1-5; D is perhaps TRBD1 (6 bases). The CDR3 contains 13 residues. Between the trimmed V and J ends, which lost 5 bases and 7 bases, there was a span of 12 bases. Germline values: CDR1 SEHNR, CDR2 FQNEAQ (reference sequence). CDR3 loop: CASSLQGRQPQHF. For the CDR3, the DNA is TGTGCCAGCAGCCTACAGGGCCGACAGCCCCAGCATTTT.

This clone came up once. V is TRBV7-9 and J is TRBJ2-3; TRBD2 aligns across 10 bases. This CDR3 has 16 residues. V was clipped by 8 bases and J by 3 bases; unmatched bases: 11. Germline CDR1 reads SEHNR; CDR2 reads FQNEAQ (reference sequence). CDR3 DNA: TGTGCCAGCCGACCCTCTAGCGGGAGATTGACAGATACGCAGTATTTT. Translated: CASRPSSGRLTDTQYF.

This chain uses TRBV2 with TRBJ2-5; TRBD2 matches at 16 bases. J gave up 5 bases and V 7 bases, and 7 bases lay outside the gene matches. The length of the CDR3 is 16 residues. Germline CDR1 and CDR2: SNHLY and FYNNEI. The CDR3: CASTGTSGGAGETQYF. The CDR3 DNA is TGTGCCAGCACCGGGACTAGCGGGGGGGCAGGGGAGACCCAGTACTTC.

V is TRBV5-6 and J is TRBJ2-7; 7 nucleotides align to TRBD1. This CDR3 contains 16 residues. V was clipped by 0 bases and J by 4 bases; unmatched bases: 10. Germline CDR1 SGHDT, CDR2 YYEEEE. CDR3 nucleotide sequence: TGTGCCAGCAGCTTGGTTGGGGCCGGGACAGAATACGAGCAGTACTTC. This sequence encodes CASSLVGAGTEYEQYF.

The genes are TRBV10-3 and TRBJ2-5; no clear D gene. Germline CDR1 is ENHRY and CDR2 is SYGVKD. Between the trimmed V and J ends, which lost 9 bases and 1 base, there was a span of 21 bases. The CDR3 contains 16 residues. CDR3 loop: CAISIAAETTQETQYF. Written as DNA, the CDR3 is TGTGCCATAAGTATCGCGGCGGAAACTACCCAAGAGACCCAGTACTTC.

The gene calls are TRBV15 and TRBJ1-4, with a weak D call TRBD1 (6 bases). CDR1 is LNHNV and CDR2 is YYDKDF in the germline V gene (reference sequence). The CDR3 is 16 residues long. Trimming stripped 4 bases from V and 0 bases from J, with 12 bases between. The CDR3 DNA sequence: TGTGCCACCAGCAAAGGGGGATGGGCAACTAATGAAAAACTGTTTTTT. Its protein is CATSKGGWATNEKLFF.

This clone was recorded a few times. The chain employs TRBV7-9 and TRBJ2-1, with D possibly matching TRBD2 (6 bases). The V end was cut by 5 bases, the J end by 0 bases, with 11 bases between. CDR1 is SEHNR and CDR2 is FQNEAQ in the germline V gene (reference sequence). The CDR3 contains 15 residues. The CDR3 nucleotides are TGTGCCAGCAGCCCCCGGGGGTACTCCTACAATGAGCAGTTCTTC. Residues: CASSPRGYSYNEQFF.

The rearrangement links TRBV6-5 to TRBJ2-7; 9 nucleotides agree with TRBD1. The CDR3 sequence is 14 residues long. Unmatched junction bases numbered 9, after V lost 6 bases and J lost 6 bases. CDR1 and CDR2 (germline): MNHEY, SVGAGI. This CDR3 reads CASRQGDRVGEQYF. Here the CDR3 DNA reads TGTGCCAGCAGACAGGGGGACAGGGTGGGCGAGCAGTACTTC.

This clone showed up just a few times. V is TRBV7-2 and J is TRBJ1-3; D not certain. V was clipped by 4 bases and J by 0 bases, with 10 bases between them. The length of the CDR3 is 15 residues. Germline CDR1 is SGHTA and CDR2 is FQGNSA. The CDR3 DNA follows: TGTGCCAGCAGCTCCGGCCGGAGCTCTGGAAACACCATATATTTT. Its protein product is CASSSGRSSGNTIYF.

This clone has only a few counts. The V and J genes are TRBV7-6 and TRBJ2-2, with unresolved D. Germline assignment: CDR1 SGHVS and CDR2 FNYEAQ. Trimming took 10 bases from V and 0 from J, leaving 12 bases between them. The CDR3 is 14 amino acids. CDR3 nucleotide sequence: TGTGCCACCCGTGGCCCGACGAACACCGGGGAGCTGTTTTTT. Amino acid sequence: CATRGPTNTGELFF.

The chain has TRBV30 and TRBJ1-6; TRBD1 might be the D (5 bases). The CDR3 runs to 13 residues. Per germline, CDR1 GTSNPN and CDR2 SVGIG (reference sequence). Trimming cost V 5 bases and J 0 bases, with 5 bases left between them. This chain's CDR3 is CAWDSSYNSPLHF. The DNA of the CDR3 is TGTGCCTGGGACAGCTCCTATAATTCACCCCTCCACTTT.

The gene calls are TRBV11-2 and TRBJ2-3; possibly TRBD2 for D (6 bases). The CDR3 has 15 amino acids. CDR1 SGHAT and CDR2 FQNNGV come from the germline V gene. V lost 2 bases and J lost 2, with 11 bases in between. CDR3 protein: CASSLLAHNTDTQYF. CDR3 bases: TGTGCCAGCAGCTTACTAGCGCATAACACAGATACGCAGTATTTT.

The V call is TRBV6-1, the J call TRBJ2-3; D possibly corresponds to TRBD1 (6 bases). Trimming stripped 6 bases from V and 4 bases from J, with 17 bases between. The V gene's germline CDR1 is MNHNS and CDR2 SASEGT. This CDR3 contains 15 residues. The CDR3 protein is CASRRARGLADTQYF. The CDR3 nucleotides read TGTGCCAGCAGAAGAGCCAGGGGCCTGGCAGATACGCAGTATTTT.

This chain connects TRBV27 to TRBJ1-5, with D maybe TRBD1 (6 bases). CDR3 size: 15 residues. Germline V gives CDR1 MNHEY, CDR2 SMNVEV (reference sequence). The V gene lost 2 bases and the J gene lost 3 bases, with 11 bases spanning the gap. The DNA of the CDR3 is TGTGCCAGCAGTTTAATAGGGGACATCAATCAGCCCCAGCATTTT. Translated: CASSLIGDINQPQHF.

CDR3 nucleotide sequence: TGTGCCAGCAGTATACTAGCGGGGACAGATACGCAGTATTTT. Translating gives CASSILAGTDTQYF. The chain couples TRBV2 to TRBJ2-3; 10 bases are shared with TRBD2. From germline, CDR1 is SNHLY and CDR2 FYNNEI. J was trimmed by 3 bases and V by 5 bases; bases with no gene match: 2. The CDR3 is 14 residues long.

This chain links TRBV4-3 with TRBJ2-2, with 12 bases matching TRBD2. CDR3 length equals 16 residues. CDR1 is LGHNA, CDR2 YSLEER, per germline. V lost 4 bases to trimming and J lost 7 bases; unmatched junction nucleotides: 7. In DNA form, the CDR3 reads TGCGCCAGCAGCCCATCTAGCGGGGGGGCCGGCGGGGAGCTGTTTTTT. It translates to CASSPSSGGAGGELFF.

This chain joins TRBV19 and TRBJ1-6; D is uncertain. Germline-derived CDR1 and CDR2 are LNHDA and SQIVND (reference sequence). The CDR3 length is 13 residues. Trimming cost V 6 bases and J 9 bases, with 12 bases left between them. CDR3 coding DNA: TGTGCCAGTAGGGAGACCCCCGGTTCACCCCTCCACTTT. Its protein is CASRETPGSPLHF.

This chain links TRBV5-4 with TRBJ2-1, with TRBD2 matching over 8 bases. V lost 1 base to trimming and J lost 4 bases; unmatched junction nucleotides: 10. This CDR3 region has 17 residues. Germline lookup yields CDR1 SGHNT and CDR2 YYREEE (reference sequence). DNA for the CDR3: TGTGCCAGCAGCTTGCGAGCAGGCGGGGGGATTTACAATGAGCAGTTCTTC. It codes for CASSLRAGGGIYNEQFF. The full variable domain, with the rest looked up from reference TRBV5-4 and TRBJ2-1, is ETGVTQSPTHLIKTRGQQVTLRCSSQSGHNTVSWYQQALGQGPQFIFQYYREEENGRGNFPPRFSGLQFPNYSSELNVNALELDDSALYLCASSLRAGGGIYNEQFFGPGTRLTVL.

This chain joins TRBV27 and TRBJ2-7; 9 bases fit TRBD2. V was pared by 2 bases and J by 1 base, with 6 bases of the junction left unmatched. This CDR3 comprises 16 residues. Germline V gene data show CDR1 as MNHEY and CDR2 as SMNVEV (reference sequence). CDR3 protein: CASSLRRGLASYEQYF. DNA of the CDR3: TGTGCCAGCAGTTTAAGACGCGGACTAGCGTCCTACGAGCAGTACTTC.